Described below is a single T cell receptor (beta chain) sequence and its context. Method: immunoSEQ multiplex PCR; TCRdb's copy keeps in-frame clones and lacks some. The table includes roughly 85,000 clones, about nine tenths detected once. This record comes from a study of blood T cell repertoires in COVID-19. Germline CDR1 is MNHEY and CDR2 is SMNVEV (reference sequence). With 0 bases removed from V and 4 bases from J, the gap between germline ends came to 9 bases. CDR3 size: 14 residues. The specimen sequenced was peripheral blood. The TCR was taken from a man aged 50 or older with active or convalescent COVID-19. The chain combines TRBV27 with TRBJ1-2, with a weak D call TRBD1 (5 bases). Here the CDR3 reads CASSLSRGSYGYTF. Here the CDR3 DNA reads TGTGCCAGCAGTTTATCTCGGGGGAGCTATGGCTACACCTTC.